The entry that follows covers one TCR beta chain sequence. As yet, its antigen is unknown. This specimen comes from a study of neoadjuvant anti-PD-1 for oral cavity cancer. Study information: Before surgery, most patients got three to four biweekly 3 mg/kg nivolumab doses. Findings and limits, study-wide: Only a few patients per response group were TCR-analyzed; validation needed.

The repertoire was sequenced with immunoSEQ multiplex PCR; TCRdb's copy has only in-frame clones and lacks some. The sample shows about 32,000 clones, about 77% of them seen only once. This CDR3 region has 15 residues. Germline assignment: CDR1 SGDLS and CDR2 YYNGEE. The trim removed 4 bases at V and 0 bases at J, leaving 6 bases unmatched. Indicated time point: after neoadjuvant nivolumab, at surgical resection. The source of this sequence is a person aged 35-80 years with oral cavity squamous cell carcinoma. The source material was PBMCs, sampled after nivolumab (anti-PD-1) treatment. The V gene is TRBV9, the J gene TRBJ1-2; TRBD1 matches at 7 bases. The CDR3: CASSLDRLPNYGYTF. The CDR3 DNA is TGTGCCAGCAGCTTGGACAGGCTTCCTAACTATGGCTACACCTTC.